This T cell receptor (beta chain) emerged from a study of T-cell memory formation after mild COVID-19. In TCRdb, the 5' RACE reads were re-called with MiXCR into one record per CDR3 protein. Of about 340,000 distinct CDR3 sequences listed, approximately 15% are singletons. The study's findings and limits: CD4+ contracting clones were mainly CM and EM; CD8+ ones, EMRA. Clones that contracted from day 15 to 85 had balanced CD4/CD8; later expanders were CD4+ biased.

Trimming removed 0 bases from V and 4 bases from J, with 15 bases in between. This CDR3 is built from 16 residues. The V gene's germline CDR1 is LGHNA and CDR2 YSLEER. This clonotype appeared a few times. What it recognizes is unknown. The sequencing input was PBMCs or a T cell subset sorted from them (not recorded which). This chain links TRBV4-3 with TRBJ1-2; D is undetermined. The TCR comes from a man aged 18-30 years who had mild COVID-19 (a few samples of this study predate the infection). Cell type and time point are not known. The CDR3 is CASSQEVTVTSYGYTF. CDR3 sequence (DNA): TGCGCCAGCAGCCAAGAGGTGACGGTAACTTCCTATGGCTACACCTTC.